This TCR beta chain was found in a study of blood T cell repertoires in COVID-19. Looking at the study overall: Whether acute or convalescent, the COVID-19 samples came from the United States, Italy and Spain. In each case, the material was cDNA or gDNA derived from T cells, B-cell-depleted T cells, or PBMCs.

In the study's own analysis: Reference gene primer amplification gave estimated nucleated cell counts. Clones were sequenced by immunoSEQ multiplex PCR, and TCRdb holds only the in-frame ones, with some missing. V and J calls and clone size come straight from that table; D and trimming were deduced from the DNA. The sample shows 90,000 to 120,000 clones, roughly 84% of them seen only once. The CDR3 covers 13 residues. The ends lost 6 bases at V and 7 bases at J; junction bases unmatched: 7. Germline CDR1 MNHEY, CDR2 SVGAGI. Sequencing used peripheral blood. This receptor was taken from a human donor in a cohort sampled during active COVID-19. The V call is TRBV6-5, the J call TRBJ1-2; 8 bases map to TRBD1. This chain's CDR3 is CASRQTTGVGYTF. The CDR3 coding sequence is TGTGCCAGCAGACAGACGACAGGGGTTGGCTACACCTTC.